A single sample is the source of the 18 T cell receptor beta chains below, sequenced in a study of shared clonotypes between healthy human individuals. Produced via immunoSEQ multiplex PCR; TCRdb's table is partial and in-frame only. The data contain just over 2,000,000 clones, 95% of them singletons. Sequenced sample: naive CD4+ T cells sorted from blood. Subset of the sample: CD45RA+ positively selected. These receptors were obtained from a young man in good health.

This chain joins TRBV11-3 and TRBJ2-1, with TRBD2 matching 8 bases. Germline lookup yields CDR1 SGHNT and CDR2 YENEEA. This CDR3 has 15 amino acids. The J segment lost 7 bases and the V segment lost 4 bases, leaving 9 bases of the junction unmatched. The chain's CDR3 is CASSSYSGKANEQFF. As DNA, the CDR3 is TGTGCCAGCAGCTCGTATAGCGGGAAGGCGAATGAGCAGTTCTTC.

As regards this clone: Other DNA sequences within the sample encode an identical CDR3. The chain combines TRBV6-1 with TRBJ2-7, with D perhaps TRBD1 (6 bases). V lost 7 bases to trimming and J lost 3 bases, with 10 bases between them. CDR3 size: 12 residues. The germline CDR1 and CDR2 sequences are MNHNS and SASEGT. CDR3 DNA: TGTGCCAGCACCCGGGACAACTACGAGCAGTACTTC. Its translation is CASTRDNYEQYF.

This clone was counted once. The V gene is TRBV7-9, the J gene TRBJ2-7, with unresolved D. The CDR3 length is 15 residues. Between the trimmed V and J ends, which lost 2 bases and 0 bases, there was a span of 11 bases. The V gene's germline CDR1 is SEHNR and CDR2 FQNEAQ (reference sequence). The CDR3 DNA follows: TGTGCCAGCAGCTTAACCGCAGGTCTCTCCTACGAGCAGTACTTC. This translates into CASSLTAGLSYEQYF.

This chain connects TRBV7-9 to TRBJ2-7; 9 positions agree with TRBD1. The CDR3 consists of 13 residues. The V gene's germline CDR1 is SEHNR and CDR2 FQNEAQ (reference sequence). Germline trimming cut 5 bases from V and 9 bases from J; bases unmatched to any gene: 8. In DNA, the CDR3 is TGTGCCAGCAGCGTCGCACAGGGGGCAGGGCAGTACTTC. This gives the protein CASSVAQGAGQYF.

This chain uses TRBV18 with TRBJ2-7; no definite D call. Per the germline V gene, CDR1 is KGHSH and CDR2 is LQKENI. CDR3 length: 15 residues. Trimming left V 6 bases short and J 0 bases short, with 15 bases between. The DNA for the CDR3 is TGTGCCAGCTCCGACCTACGGGCGAGCTCCTACGAGCAGTACTTC. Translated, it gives CASSDLRASSYEQYF.

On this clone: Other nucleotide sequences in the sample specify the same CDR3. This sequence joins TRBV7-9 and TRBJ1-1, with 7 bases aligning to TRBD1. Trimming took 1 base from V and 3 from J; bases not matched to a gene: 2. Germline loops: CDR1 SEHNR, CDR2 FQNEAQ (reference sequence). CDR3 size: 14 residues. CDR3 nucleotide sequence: TGTGCCAGCAGCTTAGGACAGGGACACACTGAAGCTTTCTTT. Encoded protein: CASSLGQGHTEAFF.

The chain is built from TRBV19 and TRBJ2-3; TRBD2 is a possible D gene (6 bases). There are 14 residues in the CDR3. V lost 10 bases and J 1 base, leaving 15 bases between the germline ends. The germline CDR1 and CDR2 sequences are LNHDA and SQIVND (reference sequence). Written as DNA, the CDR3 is TGTGCCACTAGGGCGGGGTATCGCACAGATACGCAGTATTTT. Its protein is CATRAGYRTDTQYF.

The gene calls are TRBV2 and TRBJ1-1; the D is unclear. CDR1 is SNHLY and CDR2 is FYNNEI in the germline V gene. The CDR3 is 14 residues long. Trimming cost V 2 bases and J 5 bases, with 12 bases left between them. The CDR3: CASSEQKDRTEAFF. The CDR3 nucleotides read TGTGCCAGCAGTGAACAAAAGGACCGGACTGAAGCTTTCTTT.

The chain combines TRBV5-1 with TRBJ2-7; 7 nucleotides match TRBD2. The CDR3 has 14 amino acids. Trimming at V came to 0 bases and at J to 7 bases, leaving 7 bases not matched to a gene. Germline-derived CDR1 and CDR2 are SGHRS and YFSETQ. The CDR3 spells CASSLGLTSEEQYF. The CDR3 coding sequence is TGCGCCAGCAGCTTGGGTCTTACTAGCGAAGAGCAGTACTTC.

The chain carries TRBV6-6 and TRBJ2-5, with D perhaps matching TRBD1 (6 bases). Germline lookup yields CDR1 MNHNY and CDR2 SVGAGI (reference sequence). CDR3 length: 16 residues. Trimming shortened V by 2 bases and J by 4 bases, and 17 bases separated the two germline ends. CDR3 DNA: TGTGCCAGCAGTTACCCCACCACAGGGAAAGGAGAGACCCAGTACTTC. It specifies CASSYPTTGKGETQYF.

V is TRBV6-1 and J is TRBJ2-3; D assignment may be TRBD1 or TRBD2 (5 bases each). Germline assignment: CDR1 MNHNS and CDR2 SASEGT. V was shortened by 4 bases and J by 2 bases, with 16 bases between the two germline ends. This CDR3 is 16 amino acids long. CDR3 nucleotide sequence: TGTGCCAGCAGTGGGAAGGTTTCGGGACCCACAGATACGCAGTATTTT. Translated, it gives CASSGKVSGPTDTQYF.

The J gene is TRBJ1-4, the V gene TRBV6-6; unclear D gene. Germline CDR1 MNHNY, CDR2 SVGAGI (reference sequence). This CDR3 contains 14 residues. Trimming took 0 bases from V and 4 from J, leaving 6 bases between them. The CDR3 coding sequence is TGTGCCAGCAGTTACTCGCGGTTTAATGAAAAACTGTTTTTT. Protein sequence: CASSYSRFNEKLFF.

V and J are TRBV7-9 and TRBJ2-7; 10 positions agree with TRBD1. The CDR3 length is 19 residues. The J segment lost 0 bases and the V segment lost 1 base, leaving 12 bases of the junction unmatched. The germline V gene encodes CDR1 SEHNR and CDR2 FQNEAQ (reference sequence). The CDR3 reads CASSLVGTGAPMGSYEQYF. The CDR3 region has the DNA TGTGCCAGCAGCTTAGTAGGGACAGGGGCCCCCATGGGCTCCTACGAGCAGTACTTC. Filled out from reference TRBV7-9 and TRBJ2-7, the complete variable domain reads DTGVSQNPRHKITKRGQNVTFRCDPISEHNRLYWYRQTLGQGPEFLTYFQNEAQLEKSRLLSDRFSAERPKGSFSTLEIQRTEQGDSAMYLCASSLVGTGAPMGSYEQYFGPGTRLTVT.

The CDR3 protein is CASRTGGNEQFF. For the CDR3, the DNA is TGTGCCAGCAGAACCGGGGGAAATGAGCAGTTCTTC. The chain uses TRBV6-5 and TRBJ2-1; perhaps TRBD2 as D (6 bases). The length of the CDR3 is 12 residues. With 6 bases removed from V and 7 bases from J, the gap between germline ends came to 10 bases. CDR1 MNHEY and CDR2 SVGAGI come from the germline V gene.

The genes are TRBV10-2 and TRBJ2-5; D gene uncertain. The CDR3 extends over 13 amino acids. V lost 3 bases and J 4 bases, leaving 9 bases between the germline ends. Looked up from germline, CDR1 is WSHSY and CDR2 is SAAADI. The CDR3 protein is CASSDRSRETQYF. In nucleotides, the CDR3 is TGCGCCAGCAGTGATCGGTCCAGAGAGACCCAGTACTTC.

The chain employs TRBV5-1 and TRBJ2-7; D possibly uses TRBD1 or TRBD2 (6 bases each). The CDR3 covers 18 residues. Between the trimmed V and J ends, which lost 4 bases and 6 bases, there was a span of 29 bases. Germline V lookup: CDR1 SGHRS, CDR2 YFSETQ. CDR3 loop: CASSRRTTSSGGGGEQYF. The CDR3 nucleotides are TGCGCCAGCAGCCGAAGGACTACCTCCTCAGGTGGAGGGGGCGAGCAGTACTTC.

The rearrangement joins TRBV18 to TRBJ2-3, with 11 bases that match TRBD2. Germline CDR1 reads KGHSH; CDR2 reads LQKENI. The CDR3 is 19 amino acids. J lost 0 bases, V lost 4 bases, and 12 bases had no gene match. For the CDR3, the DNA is TGTGCCAGCTCACGGCGACTTAATAGCGGGAGGGCTAGCACAGATACGCAGTATTTT. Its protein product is CASSRRLNSGRASTDTQYF. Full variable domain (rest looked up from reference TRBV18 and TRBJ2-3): NAGVMQNPRHLVRRRGQEARLRCSPMKGHSHVYWYRQLPEEGLKFMVYLQKENIIDESGMPKERFSAEFPKEGPSILRIQQVVRGDSAAYFCASSRRLNSGRASTDTQYFGPGTRLTVL.

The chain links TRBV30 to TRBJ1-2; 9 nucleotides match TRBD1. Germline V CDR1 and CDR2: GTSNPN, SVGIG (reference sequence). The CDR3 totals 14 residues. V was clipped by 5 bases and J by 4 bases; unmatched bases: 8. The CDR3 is CAWDTGGAGYGYTF. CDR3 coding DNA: TGTGCCTGGGATACAGGGGGCGCCGGCTATGGCTACACCTTC.